Listed below are T cell receptor beta chains from one sample, sequenced in a study of T cell responses to AZD1222 COVID-19 vaccine. TCRdb's copy holds only in-frame clones and misses some; the assay was immunoSEQ multiplex PCR. The data contain roughly 120,000 clones, 92% of them singletons. Source: peripheral blood, taken on day 0 of AZD1222 vaccination. These receptors were collected from an adult in good health. The conserved cysteine and the conserved F or W are not part of the CDR3 here. Each record gives: J gene, V gene, CDR3 protein.

j_call: TRBJ1-1
v_call: TRBV6-5
cdr3_aa: ASRHTGTPNTEAF

j_call: TRBJ1-3
v_call: TRBV6-1
cdr3_aa: ASSEYRGAAGNTIY

j_call: TRBJ2-5
v_call: TRBV4-3
cdr3_aa: ASSRTLPGGGIETQY

j_call: TRBJ2-7
v_call: TRBV4-1
cdr3_aa: ASSQPQTGDLFEQY

j_call: TRBJ2-7
v_call: TRBV6-5
cdr3_aa: ASSLIAASSYEQY

j_call: TRBJ1-5
v_call: TRBV9
cdr3_aa: ASSAGGGNQPQH

j_call: TRBJ1-4
v_call: TRBV21-1
cdr3_aa: ASSKTLEKLF

j_call: TRBJ2-1
v_call: TRBV2
cdr3_aa: ASRGDLAVVYDEQF

j_call: TRBJ2-7
v_call: TRBV3-1/TRBV3-2
cdr3_aa: ASSRHPELLVSQEQY

j_call: TRBJ2-7
v_call: TRBV18
cdr3_aa: ASSLWDRGREQY

j_call: TRBJ1-6
v_call: TRBV11-3
cdr3_aa: ASTPRDRGRFFSPLH

j_call: TRBJ1-2
v_call: TRBV30
cdr3_aa: AWARGRLNYGYT

j_call: TRBJ2-7
v_call: TRBV7-8
cdr3_aa: ASSPWAGGSSYEQY

j_call: TRBJ1-2
v_call: TRBV4-3
cdr3_aa: ASSQDRQKDGYT

j_call: TRBJ1-2
v_call: TRBV30
cdr3_aa: AWSVLSPFAGNYGYT

j_call: TRBJ1-1
v_call: TRBV5-4
cdr3_aa: ASSFIQGDTEAF

j_call: TRBJ2-5
v_call: TRBV6-6
cdr3_aa: ASSATGQDVETQY

j_call: TRBJ1-2
v_call: TRBV3-1/TRBV3-2
cdr3_aa: ASSLPGTSYGYT

j_call: TRBJ2-7
v_call: TRBV6-2/TRBV6-3
cdr3_aa: ASSSVDGARESSPYEQY